A single sample is the source of the 29 T cell receptor beta chains below, sequenced in a study of blood T cell repertoires in COVID-19. Clones were read by immunoSEQ multiplex PCR, and TCRdb kept only the in-frame ones, dropping some. The sample shows roughly 250,000 clones, approximately 86% of them seen only once. The sample consisted of peripheral blood. These receptors all stem from a young woman with acute or convalescent COVID-19.

The V and J genes are TRBV24-1 and TRBJ2-5, with 9 nucleotides matching TRBD2. The V and J ends lost 6 bases and 5 bases, in that order; junction bases with no gene match: 0. The CDR3 has 12 residues. The V gene's germline CDR1 is KGHDR and CDR2 SFDVKD. The CDR3 coding sequence is TGTGCCACCAGTAGCGGGAGGGAGACCCAGTACTTC. Its translation is CATSSGRETQYF.

CDR3 protein: CASSVGGTSGRGIRQFF. The CDR3, as DNA: TGTGCCAGCAGCGTAGGTGGGACTAGCGGGAGAGGAATTCGGCAGTTCTTC. The chain carries TRBV9 and TRBJ2-1, with 14 bases fitting TRBD2. The CDR3 totals 17 residues. V shed 0 bases, J shed 12 bases, and the junction held 11 bases outside the gene matches. The germline V gene has CDR1 SGDLS and CDR2 YYNGEE.

The chain is built from TRBV18 and TRBJ1-2; a weak D match, TRBD1 (6 bases). The V and J ends lost 3 bases and 7 bases respectively, with 12 bases between them. The CDR3 contains 13 residues. Germline CDR1 and CDR2: KGHSH and LQKENI. CDR3 DNA: TGTGCCAGCTCACCCCCCGACAGGCCTGGCTACACCTTC. This codes for CASSPPDRPGYTF.

This sequence joins TRBV5-1 and TRBJ2-1, with TRBD2 matching 10 bases. Germline V gene data show CDR1 as SGHRS and CDR2 as YFSETQ. This CDR3 is 16 amino acids long. Trimming took 4 bases from V and 2 from J; bases not matched to a gene: 6. CDR3 bases: TGCGCCAGCAGCGCCAGCCTAGCGGGGGCCTACAATGAGCAGTTCTTC. Encoded protein: CASSASLAGAYNEQFF. Full variable domain (rest looked up from reference TRBV5-1 and TRBJ2-1): KAGVTQTPRYLIKTRGQQVTLSCSPISGHRSVSWYQQTPGQGLQFLFEYFSETQRNKGNFPGRFSGRQFSNSRSEMNVSTLELGDSALYLCASSASLAGAYNEQFFGPGTRLTVL.

The gene calls are TRBV19 and TRBJ1-1; possibly TRBD1 for D (5 bases). V lost 5 bases and J 1 base, leaving 8 bases between the germline ends. CDR3 length: 13 residues. In germline, CDR1 is LNHDA, CDR2 SQIVND (reference sequence). In DNA form, the CDR3 reads TGTGCCAGTAGTGATGACAGGAACACTGAAGCTTTCTTT. Its translation: CASSDDRNTEAFF. Full variable domain (rest looked up from reference TRBV19 and TRBJ1-1): DGGITQSPKYLFRKEGQNVTLSCEQNLNHDAMYWYRQDPGQGLRLIYYSQIVNDFQKGDIAEGYSVSREKKESFPLTVTSAQKNPTAFYLCASSDDRNTEAFFGQGTRLTVV.

J is TRBJ2-7 and V is TRBV7-8, with D maybe TRBD1 (5 bases). The ends were cut back, 5 bases at V and 2 bases at J, with 10 bases in the middle. The CDR3 spans 13 residues. In germline, CDR1 is SGHVS, CDR2 FQNEAQ. Written as DNA, the CDR3 is TGTGCCAGCAGCCGCGACAGAACCTACGAGCAGTACTTC. Its protein product is CASSRDRTYEQYF.

This clone came up once. The chain couples TRBV7-9 to TRBJ2-1; TRBD2 agrees at 12 bases. V gave up 5 bases and J gave up 0 bases; unmatched junction bases: 8. The CDR3 contains 18 residues. The germline V gene has CDR1 SEHNR and CDR2 FQNEAQ (reference sequence). This CDR3 reads CASSPTSGRPRSYNEQFF. CDR3 DNA sequence: TGTGCCAGCAGCCCGACTAGCGGGAGACCCCGCTCCTACAATGAGCAGTTCTTC.

This clone appeared once. This chain joins TRBV30 and TRBJ2-7; 9 bases agree with TRBD2. The CDR3 runs to 13 residues. The germline V gene encodes CDR1 GTSNPN and CDR2 SVGIG (reference sequence). Trimming at V came to 0 bases and at J to 4 bases, leaving 1 base not matched to a gene. The CDR3 loop is CAWSVLAGYEQYF. The CDR3 nucleotides read TGTGCCTGGAGTGTCCTAGCGGGATACGAGCAGTACTTC.

V is TRBV6-5 and J is TRBJ1-1, with 11 bases aligning to TRBD1. Trimming took 8 bases from V and 5 from J; bases not matched to a gene: 4. Germline assignment: CDR1 MNHEY and CDR2 SVGAGI. This CDR3 comprises 13 residues. CDR3 nucleotides: TGTGCCAGCGCGGACAGGGGGCCAACTGAAGCTTTCTTT. It encodes CASADRGPTEAFF.

The chain carries TRBV19 and TRBJ2-2, with 9 bases lining up with TRBD2. The CDR3 runs 14 residues. The V gene end was trimmed by 11 bases and the J gene end by 8 bases; junction bases not matched to a gene: 12. The V gene's germline CDR1 is LNHDA and CDR2 SQIVND (reference sequence). The CDR3 region is CAVSGGREWGELFF. As DNA, the CDR3 is TGTGCCGTTTCCGGCGGGAGGGAGTGGGGGGAGCTGTTTTTT. Drawing the rest from reference TRBV19 and TRBJ2-2, the complete variable domain is DGGITQSPKYLFRKEGQNVTLSCEQNLNHDAMYWYRQDPGQGLRLIYYSQIVNDFQKGDIAEGYSVSREKKESFPLTVTSAQKNPTAFYLCAVSGGREWGELFFGEGSRLTVL.

The gene calls are TRBV2 and TRBJ2-5; D remains unclear. Germline-derived CDR1 and CDR2 are SNHLY and FYNNEI. This CDR3 comprises 14 residues. V lost 3 bases to trimming and J lost 0 bases, with 8 bases between them. The CDR3 loop is CASSEAQYQETQYF. The DNA for the CDR3 is TGTGCCAGCAGTGAGGCTCAGTACCAAGAGACCCAGTACTTC.

The CDR3 spells CASSLAGGLTNEKLFF. The CDR3 DNA reads as TGTGCCAGCAGCTTGGCCGGGGGGTTAACTAATGAAAAACTGTTTTTT. V usage is TRBV5-5 and J usage is TRBJ1-4; D might be TRBD1 (5 bases). Germline V gene sequence: CDR1 SGHKS, CDR2 YYEKEE (reference sequence). V gave up 0 bases and J gave up 1 base, with 10 bases separating them. The CDR3 runs to 16 residues.

The chain joins TRBV19 to TRBJ2-7; TRBD2 is a possible D gene (6 bases). The CDR3 length is 14 residues. The germline CDR1 and CDR2 sequences are LNHDA and SQIVND (reference sequence). Trimming cost V 3 bases and J 1 base, with 10 bases left between them. The CDR3 DNA is TGTGCCAGTAGTATCGGCGGGGATTCCTACGAGCAGTACTTC. Protein: CASSIGGDSYEQYF. Full variable domain (missing parts from reference TRBV19 and TRBJ2-7): DGGITQSPKYLFRKEGQNVTLSCEQNLNHDAMYWYRQDPGQGLRLIYYSQIVNDFQKGDIAEGYSVSREKKESFPLTVTSAQKNPTAFYLCASSIGGDSYEQYFGPGTRLTVT.

The rearrangement joins TRBV19 to TRBJ2-1; 10 bases map to TRBD2. V lost 8 bases, J lost 3 bases, and 4 bases stayed unmatched. Germline-derived CDR1 and CDR2 are LNHDA and SQIVND (reference sequence). There are 14 residues in the CDR3. The CDR3 region has the DNA TGTGCCAGTGCTCGGACTAGCGGCTACAATGAGCAGTTCTTC. Translating gives CASARTSGYNEQFF.

This chain connects TRBV27 to TRBJ2-7, with 14 bases fitting TRBD2. The germline V gene encodes CDR1 MNHEY and CDR2 SMNVEV (reference sequence). With 5 bases clipped from V and 4 bases from J, the junction kept 10 bases outside the gene matches. The CDR3 consists of 17 residues. CDR3 amino acids: CASSTGLAGVGAYEQYF. The CDR3 nucleotides read TGTGCCAGCAGTACGGGACTAGCGGGAGTGGGGGCGTACGAGCAGTACTTC.

The genes are TRBV19 and TRBJ1-5; unclear D gene. The CDR3 spans 13 residues. Germline CDR1 LNHDA, CDR2 SQIVND (reference sequence). Trimming cost V 8 bases and J 6 bases, with 14 bases left between them. CDR3 sequence (DNA): TGTGCCAGTGCAGAGAGGGTGGGTCAGCCCCAGCATTTT. This gives the protein CASAERVGQPQHF.

This clone came up once. This chain uses TRBV2 with TRBJ2-1; 10 bases map to TRBD1. Germline CDR1 SNHLY, CDR2 FYNNEI. The CDR3 loop spans 13 amino acids. J gave up 7 bases and V 10 bases, and 7 bases lay outside the gene matches. CDR3 in amino acids: CATGQGTRNEQFF. CDR3 bases: TGTGCCACGGGACAGGGGACGCGGAATGAGCAGTTCTTC.

This clone was picked up a small number of times. The rearrangement links TRBV19 to TRBJ2-2, with TRBD1 matching over 7 bases. The junction had 8 bases not matched to a gene; V was cut back by 6 bases and J by 7 bases. Germline CDR1 reads LNHDA; CDR2 reads SQIVND (reference sequence). This CDR3 is built from 14 residues. The CDR3 sequence: CASRQTGFDGELFF. The CDR3 DNA follows: TGTGCCAGTAGACAGACAGGGTTTGACGGGGAGCTGTTTTTT.

This clone was counted a few times. V usage is TRBV9 and J usage is TRBJ2-5; 14 bases map to TRBD2. CDR1 and CDR2 from the germline V gene are SGDLS and YYNGEE. The CDR3 spans 17 residues. J gave up 5 bases and V 4 bases, and 10 bases lay outside the gene matches. In DNA form, the CDR3 reads TGTGCCAGCAGCCCTTCGGGACTAGCGGGAGCGGGGGAGACCCAGTACTTC. Translating gives CASSPSGLAGAGETQYF. The complete variable domain, with remaining parts taken from reference TRBV9 and TRBJ2-5, reads DSGVTQTPKHLITATGQRVTLRCSPRSGDLSVYWYQQSLDQGLQFLIQYYNGEERAKGNILERFSAQQFPDLHSELNLSSLELGDSALYFCASSPSGLAGAGETQYFGPGTRLLVL.

The chain combines TRBV7-3 with TRBJ1-1; D may be TRBD1 (5 bases). V lost 1 base and J lost 0, with 12 bases in between. There are 16 residues in the CDR3. Germline lookup yields CDR1 SGHTA and CDR2 FQGTGA. DNA of the CDR3: TGTGCCAGCAGCTTAAACCCCCTGACAGTGAACACTGAAGCTTTCTTT. Translation gives CASSLNPLTVNTEAFF.

The chain uses TRBV6-2 or TRBV6-3 and TRBJ2-7; possible D gene TRBD2, 5 bases. The CDR3 runs to 13 residues. V was clipped by 6 bases and J by 5 bases, with 14 bases between them. Germline lookup yields CDR1 MNHEY and CDR2 SVGEGT. CDR3 protein: CASSDRGRDEQYF. In DNA form, the CDR3 reads TGTGCCAGCAGCGATCGGGGTAGGGACGAGCAGTACTTC.

The rearrangement joins TRBV6-2 or TRBV6-3 to TRBJ2-1, with TRBD2 matching 9 bases. This CDR3 comprises 12 residues. V lost 5 bases to trimming and J lost 15 bases; unmatched junction nucleotides: 8. The germline V gene has CDR1 MNHEY and CDR2 SVGEGT. The CDR3 bases are TGTGCCAGCAGTCCCGCCGTTAGCGGGAGGTTCTTC. Protein sequence: CASSPAVSGRFF.

The chain uses TRBV5-6 and TRBJ2-3, with TRBD1 matching over 7 bases. The CDR3 covers 15 residues. V lost 5 bases, J lost 3 bases, and 9 bases stayed unmatched. Per the germline V gene, CDR1 is SGHDT and CDR2 is YYEEEE. The CDR3 sequence is CASSPQGKVTDTQYF. The CDR3 DNA follows: TGTGCCAGCAGTCCACAGGGGAAAGTGACAGATACGCAGTATTTT.

This chain joins TRBV25-1 and TRBJ2-3, with D uncertain. The CDR3 is 13 amino acids. CDR1 MGHDK and CDR2 SYGVNS come from the germline V gene. Trimming stripped 5 bases from V and 2 bases from J, with 8 bases between. CDR3 in DNA: TGTGCCAGCAGTCCGCCCTACACAGATACGCAGTATTTT. Translation: CASSPPYTDTQYF.

The rearrangement links TRBV5-1 to TRBJ2-7; 8 bases fit TRBD2. CDR3 length equals 16 residues. From germline, CDR1 is SGHRS and CDR2 YFSETQ. The V segment lost 6 bases and the J segment 3 bases; nucleotides outside the gene matches: 14. DNA for the CDR3: TGCGCCAGCACAGTAACTAGCGGAGGACAACTCTACGAGCAGTACTTC. This gives the protein CASTVTSGGQLYEQYF.

The V and J genes are TRBV9 and TRBJ2-7; 8 bases map to TRBD1. V gave up 3 bases and J gave up 2 bases; unmatched junction bases: 4. The CDR3 is 14 amino acids. Germline V gene sequence: CDR1 SGDLS, CDR2 YYNGEE. The CDR3 reads CASSGPGQAYEQYF. Here the CDR3 DNA reads TGTGCCAGCAGCGGGCCGGGACAGGCCTACGAGCAGTACTTC.

The chain links TRBV15 to TRBJ2-1; TRBD2 agrees at 9 bases. CDR1 is LNHNV, CDR2 YYDKDF, per germline (reference sequence). Trimming at V came to 5 bases and at J to 4 bases, leaving 15 bases not matched to a gene. This CDR3 is 18 amino acids long. The CDR3: CATSGGAAGGPRYNEQFF. In nucleotides, the CDR3 is TGTGCCACCAGCGGGGGGGCGGCGGGAGGGCCCCGATACAATGAGCAGTTCTTC.

In its sample, this clone was seen once. The J gene is TRBJ2-2, the V gene TRBV6-5; 7 nucleotides agree with TRBD1. This CDR3 has 15 amino acids. Germline V lookup: CDR1 MNHEY, CDR2 SVGAGI. Losses at the gene ends were 2 bases for V and 7 bases for J; bases not matched to a gene: 7. The DNA for the CDR3 is TGTGCCAGCAGTTACAGGCGGGCAGGGGGCGGGGAGCTGTTTTTT. As protein: CASSYRRAGGGELFF.

Here the CDR3 DNA reads TGTGCCAGCAGCCAACCGTACAGGGGGCAGGGCGATCAGCCCCAGCATTTT. Translating it yields CASSQPYRGQGDQPQHF. This chain joins TRBV3-1 (or the pseudogene TRBV3-2) and TRBJ1-5, with 9 nucleotides matching TRBD1. This CDR3 spans 17 amino acids. Germline V CDR1 and CDR2: LGHDT, YNNKEL (reference sequence). After removal of 2 bases from V and 5 bases from J, the junction contained 10 bases not matched to a gene.